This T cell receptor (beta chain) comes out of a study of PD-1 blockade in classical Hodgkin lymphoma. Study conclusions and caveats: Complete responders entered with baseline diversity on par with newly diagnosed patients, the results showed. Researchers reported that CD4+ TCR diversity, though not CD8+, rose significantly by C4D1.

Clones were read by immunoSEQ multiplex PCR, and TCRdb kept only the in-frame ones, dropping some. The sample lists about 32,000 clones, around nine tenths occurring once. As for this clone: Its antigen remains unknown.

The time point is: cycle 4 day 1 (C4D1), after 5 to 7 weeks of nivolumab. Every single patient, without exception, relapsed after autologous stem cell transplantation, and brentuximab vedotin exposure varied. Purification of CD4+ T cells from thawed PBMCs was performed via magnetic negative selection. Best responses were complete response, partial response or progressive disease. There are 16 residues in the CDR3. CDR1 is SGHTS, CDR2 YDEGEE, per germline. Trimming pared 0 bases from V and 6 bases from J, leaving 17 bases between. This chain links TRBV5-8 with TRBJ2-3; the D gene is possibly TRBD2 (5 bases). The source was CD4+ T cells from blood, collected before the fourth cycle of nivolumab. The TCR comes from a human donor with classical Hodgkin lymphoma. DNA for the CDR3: TGTGCCAGCAGCTTGGCCTTCGGTAGCGCCAGTGATACGCAGTATTTT. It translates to CASSLAFGSASDTQYF. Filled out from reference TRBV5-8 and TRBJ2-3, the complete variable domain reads EAGVTQSPTHLIKTRGQQATLRCSPISGHTSVYWYQQALGLGLQFLLWYDEGEERNRGNFPPRFSGRQFPNYSSELNVNALELEDSALYLCASSLAFGSASDTQYFGPGTRLTVL.